This TCR beta chain emerged from a study of cytomegalovirus exposure and HLA in healthy donors. Findings and caveats of the study: A few chains tied to CMV proved CMV antigen-specific in vitro. Analysis was performed later, and it showed HLA-associated TCR beta chains to be more clonally expanded than equally common others.

13 Jbeta primers and 60 Vbeta primers were used for the PCR. Methods used by the authors: An analysis that came later counted 60 million to 80 million unique TCR beta chains, roughly 11 million shared. Produced via immunoSEQ multiplex PCR; TCRdb's table is partial and in-frame only. V and J calls and clone size follow that table, whereas D and trimming were derived from the DNA. In the table there are about 180,000 clones, 80% to 90% of which are singletons. CDR3 length equals 12 residues. The germline gives CDR1 GTSNPN, CDR2 SVGIG (reference sequence). V lost 1 base, J lost 2 bases, and 6 bases lay in between. For this clone: What it binds is unknown.

This sequence originates from a girl aged 2 to 10 in good health and CMV-seropositive. J is TRBJ2-7 and V is TRBV30; D possibly corresponds to TRBD1 (6 bases). The material sequenced was PBMCs. In DNA, the CDR3 is TGTGCCTGGAGTGAGGGGGCCTACGAGCAGTACTTC. It is translated as CAWSEGAYEQYF.